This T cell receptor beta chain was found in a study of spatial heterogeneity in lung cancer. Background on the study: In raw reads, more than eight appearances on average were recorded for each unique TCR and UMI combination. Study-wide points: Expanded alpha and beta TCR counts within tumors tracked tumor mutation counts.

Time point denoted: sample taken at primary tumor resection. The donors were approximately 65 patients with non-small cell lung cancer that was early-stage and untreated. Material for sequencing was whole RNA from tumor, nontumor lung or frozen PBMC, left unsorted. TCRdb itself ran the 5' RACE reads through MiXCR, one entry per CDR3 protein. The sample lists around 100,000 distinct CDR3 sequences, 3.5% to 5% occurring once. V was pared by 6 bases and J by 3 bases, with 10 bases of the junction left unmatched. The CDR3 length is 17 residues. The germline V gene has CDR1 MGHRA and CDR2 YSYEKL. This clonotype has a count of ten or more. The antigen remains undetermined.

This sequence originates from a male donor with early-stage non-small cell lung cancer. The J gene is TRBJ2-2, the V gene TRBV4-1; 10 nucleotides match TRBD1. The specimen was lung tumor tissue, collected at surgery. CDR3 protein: CASSLRGQGSHTGELFF. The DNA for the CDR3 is TGCGCCAGCAGTCTAAGGGGACAGGGGTCTCACACCGGGGAGCTGTTTTTT.